The present T cell receptor (beta chain) was sequenced within a study of shared clonotypes between healthy human individuals. Whole-study context: The plates for each donor numbered three CD4 naive, three CD4 memory, two CD8 naive and one CD8 memory.

Germline V gene data show CDR1 as MNHEY and CDR2 as SVGAGI. The CDR3 has 13 amino acids. V was cut by 8 bases and J by 3 bases, with 13 bases left in between. Roughly 200 ng DNA, tens of thousands of T cell genomes, went into each sorted-subset replicate PCR. Sequencing used immunoSEQ multiplex PCR; TCRdb keeps in-frame clones, though not all of them. The sample shows millions of clones, around nine tenths of them seen only once. The genes are TRBV6-5 and TRBJ2-5, with D tentatively TRBD2 (5 bases). The origin of this receptor is a man younger than 30 in good health. Source material: naive CD4+ T cells sorted from blood. Subset defined: CD45RA+ positively selected. The CDR3 loop is CASHAWGEETQYF. The CDR3 DNA reads TGTGCCAGCCATGCCTGGGGAGAAGAGACCCAGTACTTC.